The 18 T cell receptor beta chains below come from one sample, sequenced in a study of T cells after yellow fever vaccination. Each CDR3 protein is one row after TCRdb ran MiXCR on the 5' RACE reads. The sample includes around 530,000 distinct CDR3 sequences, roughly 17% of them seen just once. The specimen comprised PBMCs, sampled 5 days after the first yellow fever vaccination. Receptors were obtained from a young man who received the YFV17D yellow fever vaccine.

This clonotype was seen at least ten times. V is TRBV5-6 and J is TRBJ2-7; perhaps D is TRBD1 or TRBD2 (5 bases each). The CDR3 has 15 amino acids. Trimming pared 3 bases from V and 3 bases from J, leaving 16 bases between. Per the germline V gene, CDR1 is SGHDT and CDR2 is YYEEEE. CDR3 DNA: TGTGCCAGCAGCTCCGGACCGGGACCCCGCTACGAGCAGTACGTC. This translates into CASSSGPGPRYEQYV.

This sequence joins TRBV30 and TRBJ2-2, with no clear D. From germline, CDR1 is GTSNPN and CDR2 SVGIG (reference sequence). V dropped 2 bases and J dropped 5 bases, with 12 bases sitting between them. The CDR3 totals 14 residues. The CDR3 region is CAWSRRRRTGELFF. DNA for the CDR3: TGTGCCTGGAGTCGGCGGCGAAGAACCGGGGAGCTGTTTTTT.

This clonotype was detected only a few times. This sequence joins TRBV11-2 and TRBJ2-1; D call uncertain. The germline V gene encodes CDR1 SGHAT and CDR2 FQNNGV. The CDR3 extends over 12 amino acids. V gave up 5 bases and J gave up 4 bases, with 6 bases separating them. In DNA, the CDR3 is TGTGCCAGCAGCGCCATTTACAATGAGCAGTTCTTC. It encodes CASSAIYNEQFF.

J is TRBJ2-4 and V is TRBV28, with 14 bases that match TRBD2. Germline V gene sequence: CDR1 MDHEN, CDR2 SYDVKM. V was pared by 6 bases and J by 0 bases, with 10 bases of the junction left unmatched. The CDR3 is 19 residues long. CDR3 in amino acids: CASSRPGLAGVLAKNIQYF. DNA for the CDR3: TGTGCCAGCAGCCGACCGGGACTAGCGGGGGTTTTAGCCAAAAACATTCAGTACTTC.

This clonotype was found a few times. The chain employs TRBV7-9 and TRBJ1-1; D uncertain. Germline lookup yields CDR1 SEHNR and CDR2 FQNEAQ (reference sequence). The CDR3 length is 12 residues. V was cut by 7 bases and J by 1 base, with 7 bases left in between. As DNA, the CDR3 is TGTGCCAGCAAACCGCCGAACACTGAAGCTTTCTTT. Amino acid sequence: CASKPPNTEAFF.

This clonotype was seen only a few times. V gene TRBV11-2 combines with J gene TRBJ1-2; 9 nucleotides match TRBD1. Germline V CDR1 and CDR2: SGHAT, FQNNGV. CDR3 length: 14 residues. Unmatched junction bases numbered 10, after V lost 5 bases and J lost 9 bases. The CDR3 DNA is TGTGCCAGCAGCGCGAGTGAAGGACAGGGGAGCTACACCTTC. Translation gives CASSASEGQGSYTF.

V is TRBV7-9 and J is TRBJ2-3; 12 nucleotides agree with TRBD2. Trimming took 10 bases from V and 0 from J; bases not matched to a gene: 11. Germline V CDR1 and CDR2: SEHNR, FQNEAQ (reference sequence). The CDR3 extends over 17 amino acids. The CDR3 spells CATTGTSGGLSTDTQYF. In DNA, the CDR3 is TGTGCCACCACCGGAACTAGCGGGGGGCTGAGCACAGATACGCAGTATTTT. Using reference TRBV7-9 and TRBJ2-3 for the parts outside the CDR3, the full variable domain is DTGVSQNPRHKITKRGQNVTFRCDPISEHNRLYWYRQTLGQGPEFLTYFQNEAQLEKSRLLSDRFSAERPKGSFSTLEIQRTEQGDSAMYLCATTGTSGGLSTDTQYFGPGTRLTVL.

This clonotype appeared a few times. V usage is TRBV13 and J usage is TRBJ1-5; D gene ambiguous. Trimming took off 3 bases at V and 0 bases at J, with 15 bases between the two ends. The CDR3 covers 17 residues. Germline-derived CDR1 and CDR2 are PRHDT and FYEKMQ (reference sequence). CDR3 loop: CASSLSLVGYSNQPQHF. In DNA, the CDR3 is TGTGCCAGCAGCTTGAGTTTGGTTGGGTATAGCAATCAGCCCCAGCATTTT.

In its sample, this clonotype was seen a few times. CDR3 protein: CAISYGTSEYNEQFF. CDR3 nucleotides: TGTGCCATCAGCTACGGGACTAGCGAGTACAATGAGCAGTTCTTC. The rearrangement uses TRBV10-3 and TRBJ2-1; TRBD2 aligns across 10 bases. Germline loops: CDR1 ENHRY, CDR2 SYGVKD. CDR3 size: 15 residues. V was clipped by 6 bases and J by 4 bases; unmatched bases: 6.

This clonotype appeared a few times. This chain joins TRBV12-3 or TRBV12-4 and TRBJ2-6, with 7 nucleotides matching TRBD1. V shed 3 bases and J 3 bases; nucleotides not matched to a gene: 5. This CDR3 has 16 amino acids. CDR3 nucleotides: TGTGCCAGCAGTTTTGGGACAGCACGTGGGGCCAACGTCCTGACTTTC. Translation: CASSFGTARGANVLTF.

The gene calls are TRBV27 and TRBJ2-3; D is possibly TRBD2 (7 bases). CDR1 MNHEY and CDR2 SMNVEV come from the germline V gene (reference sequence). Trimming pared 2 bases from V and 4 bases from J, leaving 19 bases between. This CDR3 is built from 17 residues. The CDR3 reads CASSLAYGGAVADTQYF. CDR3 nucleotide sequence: TGTGCCAGCAGTTTAGCCTATGGGGGGGCCGTCGCAGATACGCAGTATTTT.

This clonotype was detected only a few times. Here the CDR3 reads CATGKTSGGSEQFF. For the CDR3, the DNA is TGTGCCACCGGGAAGACTAGCGGGGGAAGCGAGCAGTTCTTC. The chain links TRBV6-2 or TRBV6-3 to TRBJ2-1, with 12 positions matching TRBD2. V gave up 10 bases and J gave up 10 bases; unmatched junction bases: 11. Germline CDR1 reads MNHEY; CDR2 reads SVGEGT. The CDR3 covers 14 residues.

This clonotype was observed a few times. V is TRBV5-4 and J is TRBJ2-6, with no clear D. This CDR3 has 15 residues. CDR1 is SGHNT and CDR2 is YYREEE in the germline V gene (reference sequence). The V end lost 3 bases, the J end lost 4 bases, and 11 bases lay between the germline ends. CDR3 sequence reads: CASSSPYSGANVLTF. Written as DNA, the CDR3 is TGTGCCAGCAGCTCGCCTTACTCCGGGGCCAACGTCCTGACTTTC. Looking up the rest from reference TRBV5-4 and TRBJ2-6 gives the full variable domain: ETGVTQSPTHLIKTRGQQVTLRCSSQSGHNTVSWYQQALGQGPQFIFQYYREEENGRGNFPPRFSGLQFPNYSSELNVNALELDDSALYLCASSSPYSGANVLTFGAGSRLTVL.

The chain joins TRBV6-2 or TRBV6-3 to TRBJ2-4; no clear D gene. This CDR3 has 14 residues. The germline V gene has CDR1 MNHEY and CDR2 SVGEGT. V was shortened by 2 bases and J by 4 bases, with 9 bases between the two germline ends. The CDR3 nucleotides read TGTGCCAGCAGTTACGGCAGCTCAAAAAACATTCAGTACTTC. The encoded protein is CASSYGSSKNIQYF.

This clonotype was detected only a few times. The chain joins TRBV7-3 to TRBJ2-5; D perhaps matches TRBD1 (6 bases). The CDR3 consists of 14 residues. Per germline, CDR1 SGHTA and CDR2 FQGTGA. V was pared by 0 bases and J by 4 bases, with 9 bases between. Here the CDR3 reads CASSLTGGAETQYF. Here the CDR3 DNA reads TGTGCCAGCAGCTTAACTGGGGGCGCAGAGACCCAGTACTTC.

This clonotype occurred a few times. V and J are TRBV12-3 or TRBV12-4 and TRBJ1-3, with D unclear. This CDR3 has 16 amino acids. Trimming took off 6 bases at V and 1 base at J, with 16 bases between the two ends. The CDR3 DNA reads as TGTGCCAGCAGCCCCCTCCCTGTGGGGTCTGGAAACACCATATATTTT. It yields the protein CASSPLPVGSGNTIYF.

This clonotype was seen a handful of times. The DNA for the CDR3 is TGTGCCAGCAGCTTAGCCGAGGGATTTTCTCTTCCCGGGGAGCTGTTTTTT. Translating it yields CASSLAEGFSLPGELFF. This sequence joins TRBV7-2 and TRBJ2-2; D is perhaps TRBD2 (5 bases). The CDR3 length is 17 residues. V lost 0 bases to trimming and J lost 6 bases, with 17 bases between them. Per the germline V gene, CDR1 is SGHTA and CDR2 is FQGNSA.

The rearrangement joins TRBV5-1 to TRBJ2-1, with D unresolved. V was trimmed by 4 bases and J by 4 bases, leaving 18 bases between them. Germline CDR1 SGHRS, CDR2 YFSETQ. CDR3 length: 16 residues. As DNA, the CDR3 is TGCGCCAGCAGCGTCATCCTAGGTGTAACGTACAATGAGCAGTTCTTC. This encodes CASSVILGVTYNEQFF.